The rows below give T cell receptor beta chains drawn from one sample of a study of T-cell memory formation after mild COVID-19. MiXCR, run by TCRdb on the 5' RACE reads, gives a single entry per CDR3 protein. Of around 150,000 distinct CDR3 sequences detected, around a third appear once; the ten largest clones hold about 12%. The sample taken for sequencing was PBMCs or a T cell subset sorted from them (not recorded which). The source of these receptors is an adult woman who had mild COVID-19 (a few samples of this study predate the infection). Cell type and time point are not known. Both conserved end residues are part of each CDR3. The order of the fields is V gene, clone size, CDR3 length, J gene, D gene, CDR3 protein, CDR3 DNA. The D gene is left open where the match is weak. Some rows mark clone size as missing; the rest say once, few, many or name a class of expanded clone.

V: TRBV12-3/TRBV12-4; size: NA; length: 15; J: TRBJ1-2; D: TRBD1; CDR3: CASSRGQGGWYGYTF; DNA: TGTGCCAGCAGCCGCGGACAGGGGGGGTGGTATGGCTACACCTTC
V: TRBV7-8; size: few; length: 13; J: TRBJ2-1; D: TRBD1; CDR3: CATTTGARNEQFF; DNA: TGTGCCACCACGACAGGGGCGAGGAATGAGCAGTTCTTC
V: TRBV7-8; size: NA; length: 15; J: TRBJ1-2; D: TRBD1; CDR3: CASSPIKTGDYGYTF; DNA: TGTGCCAGCAGCCCGATAAAGACAGGGGACTATGGCTACACCTTC
V: TRBV7-2; size: NA; length: 15; J: TRBJ2-3; D: NA; CDR3: CASSFRRFGTDTQYF; DNA: TGTGCCAGCAGCTTCAGGAGGTTCGGGACAGATACGCAGTATTTT
V: TRBV20-1; size: NA; length: 14; J: TRBJ1-1; D: TRBD1; CDR3: CSAVLRGPRAEAFF; DNA: TGCAGTGCTGTACTCAGGGGGCCGAGGGCTGAAGCTTTCTTT
V: TRBV7-6; size: NA; length: 15; J: TRBJ2-5; D: NA; CDR3: CASSLGAQWKETQYF; DNA: TGTGCCAGCAGCTTAGGCGCACAGTGGAAAGAGACCCAGTACTTC
V: TRBV6-6; size: few; length: 16; J: TRBJ1-1; D: NA; CDR3: CASIRVRDHPDTEAFF; DNA: TGTGCCAGCATCCGGGTCAGGGATCATCCTGACACTGAAGCTTTCTTT
V: TRBV5-1; size: few; length: 14; J: TRBJ2-7; D: TRBD1; CDR3: CASSSGQGGYEQYF; DNA: TGCGCCAGCAGCTCAGGACAGGGTGGCTACGAGCAGTACTTC
V: TRBV7-2; size: many; length: 13; J: TRBJ1-1; D: NA; CDR3: CASSLTPNTEAFF; DNA: TGTGCCAGCAGCTTAACCCCGAACACTGAAGCTTTCTTT
V: TRBV5-1; size: NA; length: 16; J: TRBJ1-4; D: NA; CDR3: CASSLEGTTAAEKLFF; DNA: TGCGCCAGCAGCTTGGAAGGAACGACAGCAGCTGAAAAACTGTTTTTT